The TCR beta chain described here comes from a study of cytomegalovirus exposure and HLA in healthy donors. Measured with immunoSEQ multiplex PCR; TCRdb has only the in-frame clones, and not every one. The sample holds 75,000 to 90,000 clones; 85% to 95% are singletons and the top ten take nearly 0.7%. The CDR3 totals 16 residues. Trimming took 1 base from V and 4 from J, leaving 14 bases between them. Per the germline V gene, CDR1 is SGHTA and CDR2 is FQGNSA. The validation cohort, a group of 130 or so subjects, included the donors and was separate from the roughly 670-subject first cohort. The sequencing sample was made of PBMCs. The clonotype was recovered from a woman younger than 30 in good health and CMV-seronegative. The gene calls are TRBV7-2 and TRBJ2-1, with a weak D call TRBD2 (5 bases). Written as DNA, the CDR3 is TGTGCCAGCAGCTTAGACGGCGGACTCAAATACAATGAGCAGTTCTTC. Translating gives CASSLDGGLKYNEQFF.